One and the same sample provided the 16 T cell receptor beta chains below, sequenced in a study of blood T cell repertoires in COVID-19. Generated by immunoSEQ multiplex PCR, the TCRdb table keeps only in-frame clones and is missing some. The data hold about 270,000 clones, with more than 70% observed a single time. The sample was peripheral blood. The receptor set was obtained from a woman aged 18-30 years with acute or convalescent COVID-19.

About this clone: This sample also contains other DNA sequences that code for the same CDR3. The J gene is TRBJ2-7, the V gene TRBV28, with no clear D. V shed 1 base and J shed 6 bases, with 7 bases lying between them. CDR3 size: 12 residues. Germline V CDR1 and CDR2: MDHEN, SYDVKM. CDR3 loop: CASSLSGPEQYF. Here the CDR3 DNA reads TGTGCCAGCAGTTTATCAGGCCCCGAGCAGTACTTC.

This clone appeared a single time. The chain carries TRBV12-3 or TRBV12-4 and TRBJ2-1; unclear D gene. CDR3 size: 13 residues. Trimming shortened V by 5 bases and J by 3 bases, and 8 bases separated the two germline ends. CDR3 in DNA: TGTGCCAGCAGTCCTGACAACTACAATGAGCAGTTCTTC. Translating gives CASSPDNYNEQFF.

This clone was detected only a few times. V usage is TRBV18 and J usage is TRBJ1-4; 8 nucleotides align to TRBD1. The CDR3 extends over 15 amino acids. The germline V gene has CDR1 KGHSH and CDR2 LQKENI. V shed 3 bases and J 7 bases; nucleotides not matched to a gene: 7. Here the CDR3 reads CASSPRTGWGEKLFF. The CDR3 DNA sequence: TGTGCCAGCTCACCCAGGACAGGGTGGGGTGAAAAACTGTTTTTT. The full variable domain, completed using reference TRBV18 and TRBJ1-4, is NAGVMQNPRHLVRRRGQEARLRCSPMKGHSHVYWYRQLPEEGLKFMVYLQKENIIDESGMPKERFSAEFPKEGPSILRIQQVVRGDSAAYFCASSPRTGWGEKLFFGSGTQLSVL.

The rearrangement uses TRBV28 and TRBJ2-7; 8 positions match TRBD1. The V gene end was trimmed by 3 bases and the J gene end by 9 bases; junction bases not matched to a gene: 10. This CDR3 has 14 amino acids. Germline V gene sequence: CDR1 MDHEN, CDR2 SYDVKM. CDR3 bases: TGTGCCAGCAGTTTCGACGGGACAGGCACTGTGCAGTACTTC. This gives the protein CASSFDGTGTVQYF.

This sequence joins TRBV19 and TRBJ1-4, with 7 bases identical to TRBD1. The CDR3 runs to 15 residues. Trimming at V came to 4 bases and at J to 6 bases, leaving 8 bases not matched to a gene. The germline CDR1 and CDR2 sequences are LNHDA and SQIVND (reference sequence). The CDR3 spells CASSTTGEGHEKLFF. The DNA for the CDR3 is TGTGCCAGTAGTACCACAGGGGAAGGCCATGAAAAACTGTTTTTT.

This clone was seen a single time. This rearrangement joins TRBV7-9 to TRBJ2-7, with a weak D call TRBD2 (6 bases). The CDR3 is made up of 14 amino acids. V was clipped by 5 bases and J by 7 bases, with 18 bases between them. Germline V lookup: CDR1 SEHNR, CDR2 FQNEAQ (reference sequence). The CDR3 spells CASSPSGQAGEQYF. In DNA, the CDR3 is TGTGCCAGCAGCCCCTCGGGCCAGGCGGGAGAGCAGTACTTC.

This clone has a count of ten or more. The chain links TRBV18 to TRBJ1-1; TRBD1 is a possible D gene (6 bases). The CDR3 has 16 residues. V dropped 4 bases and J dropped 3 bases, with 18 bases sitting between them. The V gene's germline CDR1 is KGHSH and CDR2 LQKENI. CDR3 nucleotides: TGTGCCAGCTCACAGCGGGACATAAGGGCTGACACTGAAGCTTTCTTT. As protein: CASSQRDIRADTEAFF.

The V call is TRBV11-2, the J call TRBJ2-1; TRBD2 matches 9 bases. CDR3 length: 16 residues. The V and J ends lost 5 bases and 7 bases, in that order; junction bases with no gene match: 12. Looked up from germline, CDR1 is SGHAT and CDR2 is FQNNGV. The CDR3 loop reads CASSDLLGSGSNEQFF. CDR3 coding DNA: TGTGCCAGCAGCGACCTCCTCGGTAGCGGGAGTAATGAGCAGTTCTTC.

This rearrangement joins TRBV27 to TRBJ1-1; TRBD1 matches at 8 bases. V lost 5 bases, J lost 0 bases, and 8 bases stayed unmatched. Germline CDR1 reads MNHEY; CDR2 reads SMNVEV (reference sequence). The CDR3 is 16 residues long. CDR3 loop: CASSPRQGLLNTEAFF. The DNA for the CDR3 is TGTGCCAGCAGTCCGAGACAGGGGCTGCTGAACACTGAAGCTTTCTTT.

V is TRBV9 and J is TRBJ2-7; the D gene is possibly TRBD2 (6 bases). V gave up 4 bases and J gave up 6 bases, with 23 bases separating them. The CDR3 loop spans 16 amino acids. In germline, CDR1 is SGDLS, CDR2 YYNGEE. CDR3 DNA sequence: TGTGCCAGCAGCTCAGGGATATGGGAGGAAGGTATCGAGCAGTACTTC. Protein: CASSSGIWEEGIEQYF. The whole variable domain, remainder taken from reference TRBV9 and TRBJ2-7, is DSGVTQTPKHLITATGQRVTLRCSPRSGDLSVYWYQQSLDQGLQFLIQYYNGEERAKGNILERFSAQQFPDLHSELNLSSLELGDSALYFCASSSGIWEEGIEQYFGPGTRLTVT.

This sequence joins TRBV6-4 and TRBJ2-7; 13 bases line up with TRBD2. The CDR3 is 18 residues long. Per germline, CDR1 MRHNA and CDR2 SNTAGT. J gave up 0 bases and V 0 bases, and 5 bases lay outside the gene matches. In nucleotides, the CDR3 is TGTGCCAGCAGTGACTCGGGACTAGCGGGACGAAGCTCCTACGAGCAGTACTTC. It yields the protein CASSDSGLAGRSSYEQYF.

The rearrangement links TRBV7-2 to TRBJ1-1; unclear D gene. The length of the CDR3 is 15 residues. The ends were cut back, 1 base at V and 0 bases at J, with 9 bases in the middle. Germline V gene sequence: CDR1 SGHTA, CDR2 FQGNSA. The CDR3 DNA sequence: TGTGCCAGCAGCTTAGTCCCCAGTATGAACACTGAAGCTTTCTTT. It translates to CASSLVPSMNTEAFF.

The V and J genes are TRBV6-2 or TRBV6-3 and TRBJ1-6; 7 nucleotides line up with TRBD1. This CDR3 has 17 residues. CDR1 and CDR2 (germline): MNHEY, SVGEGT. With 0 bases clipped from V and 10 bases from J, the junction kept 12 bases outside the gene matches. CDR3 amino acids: CASSYSDRWEVLSPLHF. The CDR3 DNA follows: TGTGCCAGCAGTTACTCGGACAGGTGGGAAGTACTATCACCCCTCCACTTT.

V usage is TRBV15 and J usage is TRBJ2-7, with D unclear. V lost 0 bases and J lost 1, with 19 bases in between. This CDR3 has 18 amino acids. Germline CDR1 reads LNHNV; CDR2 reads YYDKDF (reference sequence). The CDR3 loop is CATSRDSRFSELSYEQYF. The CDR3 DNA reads TGTGCCACCAGCAGAGATTCCCGATTTAGTGAACTATCCTACGAGCAGTACTTC. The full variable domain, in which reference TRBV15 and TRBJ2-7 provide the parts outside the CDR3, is DAMVIQNPRYQVTQFGKPVTLSCSQTLNHNVMYWYQQKSSQAPKLLFHYYDKDFNNEADTPDNFQSRRPNTSFCFLDIRSPGLGDTAMYLCATSRDSRFSELSYEQYFGPGTRLTVT.

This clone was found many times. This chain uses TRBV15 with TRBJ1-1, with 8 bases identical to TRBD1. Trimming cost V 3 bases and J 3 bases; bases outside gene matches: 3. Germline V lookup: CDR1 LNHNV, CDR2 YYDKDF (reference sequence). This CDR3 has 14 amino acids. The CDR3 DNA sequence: TGTGCCACCAGCAGGAAGACAGGGGACACTGAAGCTTTCTTT. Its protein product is CATSRKTGDTEAFF.

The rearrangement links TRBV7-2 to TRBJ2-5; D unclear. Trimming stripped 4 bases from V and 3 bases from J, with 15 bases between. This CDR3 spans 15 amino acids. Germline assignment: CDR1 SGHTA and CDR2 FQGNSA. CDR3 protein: CASSSLQSSKETQYF. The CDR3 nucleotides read TGTGCCAGCAGCTCTTTGCAAAGCTCTAAAGAGACCCAGTACTTC.